The 23 T cell receptor beta chains given below trace back to one sample, sequenced in a study of response to subunit inactivated influenza vaccine. TCRdb processed the RT-PCR reads anew with MiXCR; each CDR3 protein has one entry. The profile shows fewer than 700,000 distinct CDR3 sequences, 10% to 15% of them singletons. The sample in question was PBMCs from blood, obtained roughly 47 days after vaccination. All receptors derive from a man aged 45 to 65 who received an inactivated influenza vaccine.

This clonotype was observed a handful of times. V usage is TRBV12-3 or TRBV12-4 and J usage is TRBJ2-3; D gene unclear. This CDR3 is built from 12 residues. V was trimmed by 4 bases and J by 6 bases, leaving 8 bases between them. The CDR3 nucleotides read TGTGCCAGCAGTTCTGTTTCGGATACGCAGTATTTT. This translates into CASSSVSDTQYF.

The V call is TRBV7-9, the J call TRBJ2-1; 8 bases match TRBD2. Germline CDR1 and CDR2: SEHNR and FQNEAQ (reference sequence). This CDR3 spans 16 amino acids. The V and J ends lost 5 bases and 6 bases, in that order; junction bases with no gene match: 12. This chain's CDR3 is CASSQLTSDFANEQFF. CDR3 sequence (DNA): TGTGCCAGCAGCCAGCTGACTAGCGACTTCGCCAATGAGCAGTTCTTC.

A few counts support this clonotype. The gene calls are TRBV5-6 and TRBJ2-1, with TRBD1 as a possible D gene (5 bases). Germline CDR1 SGHDT, CDR2 YYEEEE. V lost 3 bases and J lost 6, with 13 bases in between. The CDR3 sequence is 14 residues long. The CDR3 spells CASSWRLGRNEQFF. CDR3 coding DNA: TGTGCCAGCAGCTGGCGTCTGGGGCGCAATGAGCAGTTCTTC.

This clonotype has more than one count but fewer than ten. This chain uses TRBV7-2 with TRBJ2-1; weak D call: TRBD1 (5 bases). Per the germline V gene, CDR1 is SGHTA and CDR2 is FQGNSA. The CDR3 sequence is 18 residues long. V lost 2 bases and J 4 bases, leaving 21 bases between the germline ends. The CDR3 DNA is TGTGCCAGCAGCTTACCGGCTTTTGACAGAGTCCTTTACAATGAGCAGTTCTTC. Amino acid sequence: CASSLPAFDRVLYNEQFF.

This clonotype was counted at least ten times. V usage is TRBV10-3 and J usage is TRBJ2-1, with 13 nucleotides matching TRBD2. After removal of 2 bases from V and 8 bases from J, the junction contained 6 bases not matched to a gene. The CDR3 covers 16 residues. Germline V gene sequence: CDR1 ENHRY, CDR2 SYGVKD. The CDR3 bases are TGTGCCATCAGTGAGGGGACTAGCGGGATTGAAGATGAGCAGTTCTTC. Translation gives CAISEGTSGIEDEQFF.

This clonotype was found a few times. V is TRBV12-3 or TRBV12-4 and J is TRBJ2-7; weak D call: TRBD2 (5 bases). Deletions cut 6 bases from V and 0 bases from J, with 12 bases between. The CDR3 is made up of 14 amino acids. CDR3 DNA sequence: TGTGCCAGCAGCTTTACTAGGAGCTCCTACGAGCAGTACTTC. Translation: CASSFTRSSYEQYF.

This clonotype was counted only a few times. A much larger clone differs by one base, so this may be a read error. The rearrangement joins TRBV28 to TRBJ2-6; a weak D match, TRBD2 (5 bases). Germline values: CDR1 MDHEN, CDR2 SYDVKM. CDR3 length equals 14 residues. In nucleotides, the CDR3 is TGTGACAGCAAGGTGACGGGAGGGGCCAACGTCCTGACTTTC. It specifies CDSKVTGGANVLTF.

This clonotype was counted only a few times. The CDR3 protein is CASSEAPGRGEQFF. The CDR3 DNA reads as TGTGCCAGCAGTGAAGCGCCGGGGCGGGGAGAGCAGTTCTTC. The chain couples TRBV6-1 to TRBJ2-1; possibly TRBD2 for D (6 bases). Trimming removed 0 bases from V and 10 bases from J, with 13 bases in between. The CDR3 runs to 14 residues. Germline V lookup: CDR1 MNHNS, CDR2 SASEGT.

This clonotype turned up a few times. The rearrangement uses TRBV5-1 and TRBJ2-1, with D perhaps matching TRBD1 (6 bases). Trimming cost V 4 bases and J 5 bases, with 16 bases left between them. CDR3 length: 15 amino acids. Germline CDR1 is SGHRS and CDR2 is YFSETQ. CDR3 residues: CASSQQGYEDNEQFF. CDR3 bases: TGCGCCAGCAGCCAGCAGGGGTACGAAGACAATGAGCAGTTCTTC.

This clonotype has only a few counts. The V and J genes are TRBV3-1 and TRBJ1-1; tentatively, D is TRBD1 (6 bases). This CDR3 comprises 14 residues. V gave up 3 bases and J gave up 2 bases, with 10 bases separating them. The germline CDR1 and CDR2 sequences are LGHDT and YNNKEL (reference sequence). The CDR3 bases are TGTGCCAGCAGCCAGAGGGGGAGTAACACTGAAGCTTTCTTT. This encodes CASSQRGSNTEAFF.

This clonotype was seen more than once but under ten times. The chain combines TRBV5-1 with TRBJ2-7; TRBD2 matches at 10 bases. Trimming removed 3 bases from V and 2 bases from J; junction bases left unmatched: 11. The germline V gene encodes CDR1 SGHRS and CDR2 YFSETQ. The CDR3 spans 17 residues. CDR3: CASSSSFLAGGPYEQYF. CDR3 in DNA: TGCGCCAGCAGCTCGTCATTCTTAGCGGGAGGCCCCTACGAGCAGTACTTC.

This clonotype was seen at least ten times. The chain links TRBV6-2 or TRBV6-3 to TRBJ2-7, with 7 bases fitting TRBD1. CDR3 length: 15 residues. Germline V gives CDR1 MNHEY, CDR2 SVGEGT. J lost 0 bases, V lost 5 bases, and 7 bases had no gene match. CDR3 protein: CASSPRDRSSYEQYF. CDR3 nucleotides: TGTGCCAGCAGTCCCCGGGACAGATCCTCCTACGAGCAGTACTTC.

As for this clonotype: A junction boundary mismatches the germline segment, possibly from a read error. This chain connects TRBV9 to TRBJ2-7, with TRBD2 matching 9 bases. This CDR3 is 15 amino acids long. Per the germline V gene, CDR1 is SGDLS and CDR2 is YYNGEE. The CDR3 region has the DNA TGTGTCAGCAGCCCCCGGGTAGCGGGAGCGGTTGAGCAGTACTTC. The encoded protein is CVSSPRVAGAVEQYF.

This clonotype was found a few times. V gene TRBV5-1 combines with J gene TRBJ2-1, with TRBD2 matching 7 bases. Losses at the gene ends were 2 bases for V and 0 bases for J; bases not matched to a gene: 5. Per the germline V gene, CDR1 is SGHRS and CDR2 is YFSETQ. CDR3 length: 16 residues. The CDR3 coding sequence is TGCGCCAGCAGCTTCGGCCCGGGGGGCTCCTACAATGAGCAGTTCTTC. Protein product: CASSFGPGGSYNEQFF.

This clonotype was seen more than once but under ten times. The chain uses TRBV5-6 and TRBJ2-4; perhaps TRBD1 as D (6 bases). CDR1 is SGHDT and CDR2 is YYEEEE in the germline V gene. The CDR3 is 12 amino acids. The V end lost 3 bases, the J end lost 8 bases, and 9 bases lay between the germline ends. CDR3 nucleotide sequence: TGTGCCAGCAGCTGGGGACAAGACATTCAGTACTTC. Translating gives CASSWGQDIQYF.

V gene TRBV5-1 combines with J gene TRBJ2-1; possibly TRBD1 for D (7 bases). V gave up 3 bases and J gave up 6 bases, with 10 bases separating them. Germline values: CDR1 SGHRS, CDR2 YFSETQ. The CDR3 loop spans 13 amino acids. The CDR3 nucleotides read TGCGCCAGCAGCTACCAGGGGGGCAATGAGCAGTTCTTC. It encodes CASSYQGGNEQFF.

The rearrangement joins TRBV5-1 to TRBJ2-6; a possible D gene is TRBD2 (5 bases). Germline V gives CDR1 SGHRS, CDR2 YFSETQ. V gave up 5 bases and J gave up 0 bases, with 6 bases separating them. The CDR3 has 14 residues. The CDR3 bases are TGCGCCAGCAGAACTAGCTCTGGGGCCAACGTCCTGACTTTC. The encoded protein is CASRTSSGANVLTF.

This clonotype was observed a few times. At one of its ends the junction is not consistent with the germline gene, which may arise from a read error. The gene calls are TRBV15 and TRBJ2-3; D gene ambiguous. CDR1 is LNHNV, CDR2 YYDKDF, per germline (reference sequence). The CDR3 runs 13 residues. As DNA, the CDR3 is TGTGCCACCAGGTTGGATTCCACAAATACGCAGTATTTT. It yields the protein CATRLDSTNTQYF.

This clonotype was observed a few times. The chain employs TRBV5-1 and TRBJ2-6; D gene ambiguous. Between the trimmed V and J ends, which lost 7 bases and 1 base, there was a span of 6 bases. Germline CDR1 and CDR2: SGHRS and YFSETQ. This CDR3 spans 13 amino acids. The CDR3 nucleotides are TGCGCCAGCCAATTTTCTGGGGCCAACGTCCTGACTTTC. Translated: CASQFSGANVLTF.

The chain couples TRBV20-1 to TRBJ1-1, with D possibly matching TRBD1 (6 bases). The germline V gene has CDR1 DFQATT and CDR2 SNEGSKA (reference sequence). V was shortened by 0 bases and J by 5 bases, with 13 bases between the two germline ends. This CDR3 comprises 14 residues. The CDR3 sequence: CSARDGGLRTEAFF. CDR3 DNA sequence: TGCAGTGCTAGAGATGGGGGGCTCAGAACTGAAGCTTTCTTT.

There are a few counts of this clonotype. This chain joins TRBV12-3 or TRBV12-4 and TRBJ2-1; tentatively, D is TRBD1 or TRBD2 (5 bases each). Trimming removed 7 bases at V and 8 bases at J, with 15 bases between. There are 13 residues in the CDR3. DNA of the CDR3: TGTGCCAGCATCCTAGCAGGGACCCATGAGCAGTTCTTC. It is translated as CASILAGTHEQFF.

This clonotype was detected ten times or more. This rearrangement joins TRBV12-3 or TRBV12-4 to TRBJ1-1, with D unresolved. V was clipped by 6 bases and J by 8 bases, with 10 bases between them. The CDR3 runs 11 residues. This chain's CDR3 is CASSGPGEAFF. CDR3 coding DNA: TGTGCCAGCAGCGGTCCGGGAGAAGCTTTCTTT.

This clonotype was recorded many times. The genes are TRBV5-1 and TRBJ2-7, with 13 bases lining up with TRBD2. CDR1 is SGHRS and CDR2 is YFSETQ in the germline V gene. Unmatched junction bases numbered 6, after V lost 5 bases and J lost 4 bases. The CDR3 loop spans 15 amino acids. The CDR3 loop is CASSLTSGGSYEQYF. CDR3 nucleotides: TGCGCCAGCAGTCTGACTAGCGGGGGGAGTTACGAGCAGTACTTC.